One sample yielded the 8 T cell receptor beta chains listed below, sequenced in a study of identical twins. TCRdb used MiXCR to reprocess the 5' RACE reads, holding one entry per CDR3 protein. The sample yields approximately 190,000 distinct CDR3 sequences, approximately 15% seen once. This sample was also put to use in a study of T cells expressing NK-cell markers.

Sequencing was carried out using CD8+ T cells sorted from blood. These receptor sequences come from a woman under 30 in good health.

The CDR3 spells CASSQRTSGDETQYF. The CDR3 DNA reads as TGTGCCAGCAGCCAGAGGACTAGTGGTGACGAGACCCAGTACTTC. The rearrangement links TRBV3-1 to TRBJ2-5, with 7 bases that match TRBD2. In germline, CDR1 is LGHDT, CDR2 YNNKEL (reference sequence). This CDR3 is built from 15 residues. The junction had 9 bases not matched to a gene; V was cut back by 3 bases and J by 5 bases.

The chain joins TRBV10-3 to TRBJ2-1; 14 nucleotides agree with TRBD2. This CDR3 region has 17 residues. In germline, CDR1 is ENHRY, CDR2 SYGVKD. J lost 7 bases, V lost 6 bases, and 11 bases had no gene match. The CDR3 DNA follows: TGTGCCATCAGCTCTAGACTAGCGGGAGGGCGGGATAATGAGCAGTTCTTC. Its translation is CAISSRLAGGRDNEQFF.

The CDR3 coding sequence is TGCAGTGCTAGACTGCGGGAGAAGGCCTACAATGAGCAGTTCTTC. Translation: CSARLREKAYNEQFF. The chain carries TRBV20-1 and TRBJ2-1; TRBD2 aligns across 7 bases. J lost 2 bases, V lost 2 bases, and 6 bases had no gene match. The CDR3 extends over 15 amino acids. Germline CDR1 DFQATT, CDR2 SNEGSKA (reference sequence).

The CDR3 loop reads CASVDGDTDTQYF. The CDR3 nucleotides are TGTGCCAGCGTTGACGGAGACACAGATACGCAGTATTTT. The gene calls are TRBV2 and TRBJ2-3; D uncertain. V lost 8 bases to trimming and J lost 2 bases, with 11 bases between them. Germline V gene sequence: CDR1 SNHLY, CDR2 FYNNEI. The CDR3 contains 13 residues.

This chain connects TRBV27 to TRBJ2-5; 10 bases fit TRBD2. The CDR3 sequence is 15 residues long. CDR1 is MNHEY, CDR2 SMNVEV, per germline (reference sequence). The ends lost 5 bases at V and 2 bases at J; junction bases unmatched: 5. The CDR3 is CASSPLTSGQETQYF. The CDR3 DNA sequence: TGTGCCAGCAGTCCACTGACTAGCGGGCAAGAGACCCAGTACTTC.

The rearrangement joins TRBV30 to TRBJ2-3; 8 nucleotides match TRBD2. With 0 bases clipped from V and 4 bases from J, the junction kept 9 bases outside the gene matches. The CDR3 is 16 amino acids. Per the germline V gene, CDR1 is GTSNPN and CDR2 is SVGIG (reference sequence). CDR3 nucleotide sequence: TGTGCCTGGAGTGTACTTCGGGAGGGCCCATCAGATACGCAGTATTTT. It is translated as CAWSVLREGPSDTQYF. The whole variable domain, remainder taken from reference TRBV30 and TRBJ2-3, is SQTIHQWPATLVQPVGSPLSLECTVEGTSNPNLYWYRQAAGRGLQLLFYSVGIGQISSEVPQNLSASRPQDRQFILSSKKLLLSDSGFYLCAWSVLREGPSDTQYFGPGTRLTVL.

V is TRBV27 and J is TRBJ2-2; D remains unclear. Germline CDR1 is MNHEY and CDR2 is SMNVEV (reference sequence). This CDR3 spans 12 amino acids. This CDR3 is CASYSNTGELFF. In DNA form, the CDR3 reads TGTGCATCCTACTCGAACACCGGGGAGCTGTTTTTT.

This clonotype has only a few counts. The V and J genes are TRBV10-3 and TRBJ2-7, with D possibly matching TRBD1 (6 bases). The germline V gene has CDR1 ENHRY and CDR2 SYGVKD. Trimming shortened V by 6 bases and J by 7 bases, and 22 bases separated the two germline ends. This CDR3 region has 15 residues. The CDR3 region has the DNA TGTGCCATCAGGGGGGAGACAGGACAGTCCTGGGAGCAGTACTTC. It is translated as CAIRGETGQSWEQYF.